The T cell receptor beta chain described here comes from a study of regulatory T cells in long-lasting Graves disease. Whole-study results and caveats: Persistent disease was associated with favored TRBV28 usage and with favored use of TRBJ1-2 and TRBJ2-5.

Germline loops: CDR1 SGHAT, CDR2 FQNNGV. This CDR3 has 14 amino acids. V shed 4 bases, J shed 8 bases, and the junction held 7 bases outside the gene matches. Libraries of TCR beta came from iRepertoire HTBI primers plus Arm-PCR of CDR3 regions. TCRdb re-derived calls from the multiplex PCR reads in MiXCR, one entry per CDR3 protein. The sample gives roughly 430,000 distinct CDR3 sequences, 21% of which show up once; approximately 15% is in the top ten. Time point defined: persistent/refractory GD, antithyroid drugs over 5 years with positive TRAb. RNA extracted from PBMCs served as the sequencing template. This clonotype was observed many times. Its target is not known.

This clonotype originated in a female donor with Graves disease. This chain links TRBV11-2 with TRBJ1-4; 7 positions match TRBD1. The material sequenced was peripheral blood mononuclear cells (PBMCs), taken when the disease was refractory, from a patient treated with antithyroid drugs. CDR3 sequence reads: CASSSNRGFEKLFF. Written as DNA, the CDR3 is TGTGCCAGCAGCTCTAACAGGGGTTTCGAAAAACTGTTTTTT.